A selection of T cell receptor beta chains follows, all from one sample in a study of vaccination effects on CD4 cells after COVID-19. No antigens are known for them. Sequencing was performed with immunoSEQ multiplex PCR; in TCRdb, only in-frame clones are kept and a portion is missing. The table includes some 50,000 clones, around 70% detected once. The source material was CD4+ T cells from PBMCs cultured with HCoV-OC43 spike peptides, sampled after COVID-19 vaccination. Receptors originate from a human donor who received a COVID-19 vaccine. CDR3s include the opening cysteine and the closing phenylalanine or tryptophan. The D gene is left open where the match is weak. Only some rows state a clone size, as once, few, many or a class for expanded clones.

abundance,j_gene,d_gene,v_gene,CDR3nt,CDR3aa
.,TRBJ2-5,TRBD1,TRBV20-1,TGCAGTGCTACTGACAGGGCGGAGACCCAGTACTTC,CSATDRAETQYF
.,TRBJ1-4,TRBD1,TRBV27,TGTGCCAGCAGTTTCCTCTTCGGGACAGATAATGAAAAACTGTTTTTT,CASSFLFGTDNEKLFF
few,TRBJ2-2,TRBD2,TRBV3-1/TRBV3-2,TGTGCCAGCAGCAATCGTATACGGGGGGGCCGAGGCGGGGAGCTGTTTTTT,CASSNRIRGGRGGELFF
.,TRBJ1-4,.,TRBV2,TGTGCCAGCAGTCAGGACAAGGGGGGCTCTGAAAAACTGTTTTTT,CASSQDKGGSEKLFF
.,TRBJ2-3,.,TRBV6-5,TGTGCCAGCAGTCCCTCCCACTCCCGCGCAGATACGCAGTATTTT,CASSPSHSRADTQYF
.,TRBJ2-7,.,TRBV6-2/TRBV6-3,TGTGCCAGCAGTTACGAGGACCCCTCTCTGGGGGAGCAGTACTTC,CASSYEDPSLGEQYF
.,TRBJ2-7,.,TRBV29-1,TGCAGCGTTGGGGCTCCAAGGACCCAACCGTCTGAGCAGTACTTC,CSVGAPRTQPSEQYF
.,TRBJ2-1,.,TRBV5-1,TGCGCCAGCAGCGCTCTCCCCGAAGCCTACAATGAGCAGTTCTTC,CASSALPEAYNEQFF
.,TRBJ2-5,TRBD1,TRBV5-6,TGTGCCAGCAGCGAACCCGGGACAGATCAAGAGACCCAGTACTTC,CASSEPGTDQETQYF
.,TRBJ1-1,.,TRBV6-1,TGTGCCAGCAGTGATTGGAACACTGAAGCTTTCTTT,CASSDWNTEAFF
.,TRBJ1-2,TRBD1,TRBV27,TGTGCCAGCAGGTCAGGGGGTCAGAGGGCTCCCACCTTC,CASRSGGQRAPTF
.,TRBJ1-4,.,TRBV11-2,TGTGCCAGCAGCTTAGATCGGATTGAAAAACTGTTTTTT,CASSLDRIEKLFF
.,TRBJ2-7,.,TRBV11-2,TGTGCCAGCAGCTTAGTGGCGAGGACCTACGAGCAGTACTTC,CASSLVARTYEQYF
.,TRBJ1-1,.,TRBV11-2,TGTGCCAGCAGCTTTGGGGGGGCCACTGAAGCTTTCTTT,CASSFGGATEAFF
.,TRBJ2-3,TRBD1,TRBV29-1,TGCAGCGTTGAAGAGGGGACAGCGAGCACAGATACGCAGTATTTT,CSVEEGTASTDTQYF
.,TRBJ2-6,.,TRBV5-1,TGCGCCAGCAGCTTGGCCGGCGGACCTGGGGCCAACGTCCTGACTTTC,CASSLAGGPGANVLTF
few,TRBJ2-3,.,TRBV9,TGTGCCAGCAGCGTGGGGAGCCTTAGCACAGATACGCAGTATTTT,CASSVGSLSTDTQYF
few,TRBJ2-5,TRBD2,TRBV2,TGTGCCAGCAGTGAAGAAGCGGGAGTTGGGGAGACCCAGTACTTC,CASSEEAGVGETQYF
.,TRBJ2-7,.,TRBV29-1,TGCAGCGTTGAGGTGGGAGCGGTAAACGAGCAGTACTTC,CSVEVGAVNEQYF
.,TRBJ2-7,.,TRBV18,TGTGCCAGCTCCTCAAGGGGAAACGGTATATACGAGCAGTACTTC,CASSSRGNGIYEQYF
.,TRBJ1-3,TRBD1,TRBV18,TGTGCCAGCTCTCCCAGGACAGGGACGAACCCCTCTGGAAACACCATATATTTT,CASSPRTGTNPSGNTIYF
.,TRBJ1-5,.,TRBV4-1,TGCGCCAGCAGCCAAGGAACGGCATTTGGCAATCAGCCCCAGCATTTT,CASSQGTAFGNQPQHF
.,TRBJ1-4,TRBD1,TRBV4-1,TGCGCCAGCAGCCAAGGTTACAGGGGAACTAATGAAAAACTGTTTTTT,CASSQGYRGTNEKLFF
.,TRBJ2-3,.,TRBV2,TGTGCCAGCGGGGACGGGAGCACAGATACGCAGTATTTT,CASGDGSTDTQYF
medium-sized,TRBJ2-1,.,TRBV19,TGTGCCAGTAGTATAGTAGGCGCCTCGAGGGAGTTCTTC,CASSIVGASREFF
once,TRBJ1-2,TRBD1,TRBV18,TGTGCCAGCTCACCAAGCTTGCAGGGGGATTCGTATGGCTACACCTTC,CASSPSLQGDSYGYTF
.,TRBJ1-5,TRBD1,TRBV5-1,TGCGCCAGCAGCCAGGGACAGCCTAATCAGCCCCAGCATTTT,CASSQGQPNQPQHF
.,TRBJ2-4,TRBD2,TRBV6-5,TGTGCCAGCAGTCCTAGCGGGGACATTCAGTACTTC,CASSPSGDIQYF
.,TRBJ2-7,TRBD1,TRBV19,TGTGCCAGTAGCGACAGGGATTCCTACGAGCAGTACTTC,CASSDRDSYEQYF
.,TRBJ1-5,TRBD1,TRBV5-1,TGCGCCAGCAGCATAACAGGGGATAGCAATCAGCCCCAGCATTTT,CASSITGDSNQPQHF